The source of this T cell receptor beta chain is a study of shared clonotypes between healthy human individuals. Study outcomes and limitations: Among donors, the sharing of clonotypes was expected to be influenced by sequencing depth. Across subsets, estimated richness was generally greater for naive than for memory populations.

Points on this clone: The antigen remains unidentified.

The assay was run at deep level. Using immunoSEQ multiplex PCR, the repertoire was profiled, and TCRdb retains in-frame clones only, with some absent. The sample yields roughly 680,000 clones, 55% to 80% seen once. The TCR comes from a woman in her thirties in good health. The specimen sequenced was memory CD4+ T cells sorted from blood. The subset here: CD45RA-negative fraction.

The CDR3 DNA reads as TGTGCCAGCAGTGACGGCGGGAATCCCTACAATGAGCAGTTCTTC. Translation: CASSDGGNPYNEQFF. The V call is TRBV25-1, the J call TRBJ2-1; perhaps TRBD2 as D (6 bases). This CDR3 is 15 amino acids long. V shed 3 bases and J shed 2 bases, with 11 bases lying between them. Germline-derived CDR1 and CDR2 are MGHDK and SYGVNS.